This T cell receptor (beta chain) is from a study of cytomegalovirus exposure and HLA in healthy donors. The PCR ran on 60 Vbeta and 13 Jbeta primers. Clones were sequenced by immunoSEQ multiplex PCR, and TCRdb holds only the in-frame ones, with some missing. The data include about 150,000 clones; the top ten clones carry roughly 2%. Sample: PBMCs. The receptor was derived from a man younger than 40 in good health and CMV-seronegative.

The CDR3 DNA sequence: TGTGCCAGCAGCCTGTCAGGGGGAGGCGAGCAGTACTTC. It specifies CASSLSGGGEQYF. The rearrangement links TRBV11-2 to TRBJ2-7; tentatively, D is TRBD1 (7 bases). The V end lost 5 bases, the J end lost 6 bases, and 14 bases lay between the germline ends. The length of the CDR3 is 13 residues. The germline CDR1 and CDR2 sequences are SGHAT and FQNNGV.